A selection of T cell receptor beta chains follows, all from one sample in a study of T cell responses to AZD1222 COVID-19 vaccine. The protocol was immunoSEQ multiplex PCR, while the TCRdb copy is restricted to in-frame clones and leaves out a portion. The sample has about 96,000 clones; 75% to 90% are singletons. Material: peripheral blood, obtained on day 0 of AZD1222 vaccination. The receptors were gathered from an adult in good health. CDR3s include the opening cysteine and the closing phenylalanine or tryptophan. A D gene is named only where the DNA matches it firmly. Some rows mark clone size as missing; the rest say once, few, many or name a class of expanded clone.

CDR3 protein | CDR3 DNA | D gene | clone size | J gene | V gene
CASSLNSGRGYEQYF | TGTGCCAGCAGCTTAAACAGCGGCAGGGGTTACGAGCAGTACTTC | - | once | TRBJ2-7 | TRBV7-2
CASSSGTSGRVGSNEQFF | TGTGCCAGCAGTTCCGGGACTAGCGGGAGGGTGGGGAGCAATGAGCAGTTCTTC | TRBD2 | - | TRBJ2-1 | TRBV28
CSVGDRGSGETQYF | TGCAGCGTGGGAGACAGGGGGAGCGGAGAGACCCAGTACTTC | TRBD1 | - | TRBJ2-5 | TRBV29-1
CASSHGEGGGEQYF | TGCGCCAGCAGCCACGGGGAAGGGGGCGGGGAGCAGTACTTC | TRBD1 | once | TRBJ2-7 | TRBV4-3
CASSPQGGPLETQYF | TGCGCCAGCAGCCCACAGGGGGGCCCATTGGAGACCCAGTACTTC | TRBD1 | - | TRBJ2-5 | TRBV5-1
CASSLPSPYEQYF | TGTGCCAGCAGTTTGCCGAGTCCCTACGAGCAGTACTTC | - | once | TRBJ2-7 | TRBV28
CASSAGGSSYEQYF | TGTGCCAGCAGCGCGGGCGGGTCCTCCTACGAGCAGTACTTC | - | - | TRBJ2-7 | TRBV7-9
CASSQEVGTARSPQHF | TGCGCCAGCAGCCAAGAAGTAGGGACAGCCCGGTCCCCCCAGCATTTT | TRBD1 | few | TRBJ1-5 | TRBV4-1
CASSSSGGRFAEAFF | TGTGCCAGCAGCTCGTCGGGGGGCCGGTTCGCTGAAGCTTTCTTT | - | - | TRBJ1-1 | TRBV11-2
CASSQRQGSTPQHF | TGTGCCAGCAGCCAACGACAGGGGTCTACGCCCCAGCATTTT | TRBD1 | - | TRBJ1-5 | TRBV7-2
CAWSVWGDTGELFF | TGTGCCTGGAGTGTATGGGGGGACACCGGGGAGCTGTTTTTT | - | - | TRBJ2-2 | TRBV30
CASSLATVSSNSPLHF | TGTGCCAGCAGTTTAGCCACGGTTAGTTCTAATTCACCCCTCCACTTT | - | few | TRBJ1-6 | TRBV28
CASSLGGRPSYEQYF | TGTGCCAGCAGTTTGGGGGGCAGGCCCTCCTACGAGCAGTACTTC | - | - | TRBJ2-7 | TRBV28
CASSSPPDSNYGYTF | TGTGCCAGCAGTTCCCCCCCGGACAGTAACTATGGCTACACCTTC | - | few | TRBJ1-2 | TRBV28
CASSFGNSRNYGYTF | TGTGCCAGCAGCTTCGGGAACAGTCGGAACTATGGCTACACCTTC | - | - | TRBJ1-2 | TRBV6-5
CASSKHMDRGPGRGGGELFF | TGTGCCAGTAGTAAACACATGGACAGGGGACCCGGCCGAGGGGGCGGGGAGCTGTTTTTT | TRBD1 | - | TRBJ2-2 | TRBV19
CASSSDRTGRGQPQHF | TGTGCCAGCAGTTCGGATCGGACAGGGCGAGGCCAGCCCCAGCATTTT | TRBD1 | - | TRBJ1-5 | TRBV28
CASSHGQFTEAFF | TGTGCCAGCAGCCACGGACAGTTCACTGAAGCTTTCTTT | - | few | TRBJ1-1 | TRBV3-1/TRBV3-2
CASSLTRPGERNSPLHF | TGTGCCAGCAGCTTGACGAGACCAGGGGAGAGGAATTCACCCCTCCACTTT | - | - | TRBJ1-6 | TRBV27
CASSLGLAGGVYEQYF | TGTGCCAGCAGCTTAGGCCTAGCGGGAGGGGTCTACGAGCAGTACTTC | TRBD2 | - | TRBJ2-7 | TRBV7-2
CASKRDGLGGTQPLHF | TGTGCCAGCAAACGGGACGGCCTCGGCGGAACCCAACCCCTCCACTTT | - | few | TRBJ1-6 | TRBV27
CASSLGDRRNTEAFF | TGTGCCAGCAGCTTGGGGGACAGGAGGAACACTGAAGCTTTCTTT | TRBD1 | - | TRBJ1-1 | TRBV5-5
CASSTGTRGSEQYF | TGTGCCAGCAGCACCGGGACGCGGGGATCCGAGCAGTACTTC | - | - | TRBJ2-7 | TRBV6-5
CASSLGAGGAGELFF | TGTGCCAGCAGCTTGGGAGCGGGAGGAGCCGGGGAGCTGTTTTTT | TRBD2 | - | TRBJ2-2 | TRBV7-2
CASSLTKGGPQHF | TGTGCCAGCAGCTTGACCAAGGGGGGCCCCCAGCATTTT | - | - | TRBJ1-5 | TRBV7-8
CSADGGSAKPTDTQYF | TGCAGCGCCGACGGTGGTAGCGCCAAACCCACAGATACGCAGTATTTT | - | - | TRBJ2-3 | TRBV29-1
CASSRPTNTLANQPQHF | TGTGCCAGCTCACGACCGACAAACACCCTAGCCAATCAGCCCCAGCATTTT | - | - | TRBJ1-5 | TRBV18
CASSNSVWVSGELFF | TGTGCCAGTAGTAACTCTGTTTGGGTATCCGGGGAGCTGTTTTTT | - | - | TRBJ2-2 | TRBV19
CASSRGGGSNEKLFF | TGTGCCAGCAGCCGAGGAGGGGGGAGTAATGAAAAACTGTTTTTT | - | - | TRBJ1-4 | TRBV7-3
CASSPPFGEGRMGDEQYF | TGTGCCAGCTCACCACCTTTCGGGGAGGGAAGGATGGGTGACGAGCAGTACTTC | TRBD2 | - | TRBJ2-7 | TRBV18
CASSLLVSGANVLTF | TGTGCCAGCAGCCTTTTAGTGTCTGGGGCCAACGTCCTGACTTTC | - | - | TRBJ2-6 | TRBV6-5
CASSLRGLAGGPGTDTQYF | TGTGCCAGCAGCCTCAGGGGACTAGCGGGAGGGCCCGGGACCGATACGCAGTATTTT | TRBD2 | - | TRBJ2-3 | TRBV4-2
CAWSMVTGGRTEAFF | TGTGCCTGGAGTATGGTGACAGGGGGCAGGACTGAAGCTTTCTTT | TRBD1 | - | TRBJ1-1 | TRBV30
CASSLAPIGGYEQYF | TGTGCCAGCAGCTTAGCGCCCATCGGTGGCTACGAGCAGTACTTC | - | - | TRBJ2-7 | TRBV7-9
CASSWGAHTDTQYF | TGTGCCAGCAGTTGGGGGGCGCATACAGATACGCAGTATTTT | - | - | TRBJ2-3 | TRBV27
CASKRDHEQYF | TGTGCCAGCAAACGGGACCACGAGCAGTACTTC | - | - | TRBJ2-7 | TRBV6-5
CASTMSYTEAFF | TGTGCCAGCACCATGTCCTACACTGAAGCTTTCTTT | - | - | TRBJ1-1 | TRBV12-3/TRBV12-4
CASSLGGASPLHF | TGTGCCAGCAGTTTAGGGGGGGCCTCACCCCTCCACTTT | - | - | TRBJ1-6 | TRBV28
CASRWTGGENTEAFF | TGTGCCAGCAGATGGACAGGGGGAGAGAACACTGAAGCTTTCTTT | TRBD1 | - | TRBJ1-1 | TRBV28
CASSQIRRGRTGYEQYF | TGTGCCAGCAGCCAGATACGTAGGGGGAGGACCGGGTACGAGCAGTACTTC | - | - | TRBJ2-7 | TRBV11-2
CASSPRGGYLNEQYF | TGTGCCAGCAGCCCCCGGGGAGGGTACCTGAACGAGCAGTACTTC | TRBD2 | - | TRBJ2-7 | TRBV7-2
CASSPRAVGGASWGEQYF | TGTGCCAGCTCACCACGAGCGGTGGGAGGGGCCTCCTGGGGGGAGCAGTACTTC | TRBD2 | once | TRBJ2-7 | TRBV18
CASIGQNTGELFF | TGTGCCAGTATCGGCCAGAACACCGGGGAGCTGTTTTTT | - | - | TRBJ2-2 | TRBV19
CASSPGGGGTNYGYTF | TGTGCCAGCAGCCCCGGGGGGGGAGGGACTAACTATGGCTACACCTTC | - | once | TRBJ1-2 | TRBV28
CATRGQGVSDEQYF | TGTGCCACCCGGGGGCAGGGGGTAAGCGACGAGCAGTACTTC | - | - | TRBJ2-7 | TRBV6-5
CATSDRASGYNEQFF | TGTGCCACCAGTGATAGGGCTAGCGGATACAATGAGCAGTTCTTC | TRBD2 | - | TRBJ2-1 | TRBV24-1
CASSPETSYNEQFF | TGTGCCAGCAGCCCGGAGACTAGTTACAATGAGCAGTTCTTC | - | - | TRBJ2-1 | TRBV28
CASSLDKSSYNEQFF | TGTGCCAGCAGCTTAGACAAGAGCTCCTACAATGAGCAGTTCTTC | - | - | TRBJ2-1 | TRBV7-2
CASSQGDTAEKLFF | TGTGCCAGCAGCCAAGGAGACACGGCGGAAAAACTGTTTTTT | - | - | TRBJ1-4 | TRBV3-1/TRBV3-2
CASSQGGLGRYGYTF | TGTGCCAGCAGCCAAGGGGGGCTCGGGCGCTATGGCTACACCTTC | - | - | TRBJ1-2 | TRBV9
CASRQTSGNYEQYF | TGTGCCAGCAGGCAGACTAGCGGGAACTACGAGCAGTACTTC | TRBD2 | - | TRBJ2-7 | TRBV7-3